A selection of T cell receptor beta chains follows, all from one sample in a study of T cells in Graves' hyperthyroidism and ophthalmopathy. MiXCR, run by TCRdb on the multiplex PCR reads, gives a single entry per CDR3 protein. The sample yields roughly 300,000 distinct CDR3 sequences, 20% to 30% seen once. What was sequenced was blood. Receptors were obtained from a man aged 40-49 years with Graves' hyperthyroidism that later progressed to Graves' ophthalmopathy. Each CDR3 is given without its conserved first and last residue. Part of the rows lack a size; the others show once, few, many or a class for expanded clones.

clone_size v_call cdr3_aa
many TRBV29-1 SVVWIAGASETQY
NA TRBV11-2 ASSHDKDTGNTEAF
many TRBV6-5 ASSYLTGDGYT
NA TRBV24-1 ATRNRASGELF
many TRBV6-5 ASSYYGQFAGYT
few TRBV3-1 ASNPTGETEAF
many TRBV20-1 SARDLGQGASGYT
NA TRBV6-2/TRBV6-3 ASSYLLAGGPRDYEQY
many TRBV27 ASSLTPGDTGELF
NA TRBV6-5 ASSYGEDRTNYGYT
many TRBV27 ASHPLASNQPQH
many TRBV13 ASSRRESVLSYEQY
many TRBV19 ASSMGKSGQETQY
many TRBV7-2 ASSSPWGLIAGGSYEQY
many TRBV28 ASSSRGRGPLNYYGYT
many TRBV19 ASSRLGQPNTGELF
many TRBV12-3/TRBV12-4 ASRSAGELF
NA TRBV30 AWSVGMGHEAF
many TRBV11-2 ASSFGQAEYQETQY
NA TRBV7-6 ASSLVSGQPYEQY
NA TRBV6-1 ASSHRTANTEAF